One and the same sample provided the 16 T cell receptor beta chains below, sequenced in a study of T cell changes during pregnancy in multiple sclerosis. The repertoire was sequenced with immunoSEQ multiplex PCR; TCRdb's copy has only in-frame clones and lacks some. The sample comprises tens of thousands of clones, over 80% of which are singletons, and less than 2.5% rests with the top ten. The specimen was peripheral blood, collected in the first trimester of pregnancy. These receptors originate from a female donor with multiple sclerosis, enrolled in a pregnancy study.

In this sample, this clone turned up once. The chain joins TRBV5-1 to TRBJ2-7; the match to TRBD1 covers 7 bases. CDR1 SGHRS and CDR2 YFSETQ come from the germline V gene. V was clipped by 3 bases and J by 4 bases; unmatched bases: 13. The CDR3 spans 16 residues. CDR3 sequence (DNA): TGCGCCAGCAGCTCTATTACGACCGGGACAGCATACGAGCAGTACTTC. Amino acid sequence: CASSSITTGTAYEQYF.

V usage is TRBV27 and J usage is TRBJ2-4; D might be TRBD1 (6 bases). The germline CDR1 and CDR2 sequences are MNHEY and SMNVEV (reference sequence). V was cut by 5 bases and J by 3 bases, with 14 bases left in between. The CDR3 totals 15 residues. The CDR3 DNA reads TGTGCCAGCAGTCCGACAGGTTTCGGCAAAAACATTCAGTACTTC. As protein: CASSPTGFGKNIQYF.

The rearrangement links TRBV27 to TRBJ1-2; TRBD1 matches at 7 bases. This CDR3 has 14 residues. CDR1 is MNHEY and CDR2 is SMNVEV in the germline V gene (reference sequence). J lost 3 bases, V lost 6 bases, and 7 bases had no gene match. CDR3 protein: CASSPGQRYYGYTF. Written as DNA, the CDR3 is TGTGCCAGCAGCCCGGGACAGAGATACTATGGCTACACCTTC.

This chain connects TRBV30 to TRBJ1-5; a weak D match, TRBD1 (5 bases). The ends were cut back, 2 bases at V and 2 bases at J, with 13 bases in the middle. Germline CDR1 reads GTSNPN; CDR2 reads SVGIG (reference sequence). The CDR3 spans 15 residues. The CDR3 sequence is CAWSIGARGNQPQHF. The CDR3, as DNA: TGTGCCTGGAGTATTGGGGCTAGGGGCAATCAGCCCCAGCATTTT.

The chain joins TRBV4-1 to TRBJ2-1; the D gene is possibly TRBD1 (6 bases). V was trimmed by 3 bases and J by 2 bases, leaving 23 bases between them. Looked up from germline, CDR1 is MGHRA and CDR2 is YSYEKL. The CDR3 contains 19 residues. CDR3 in amino acids: CASSHGKAVTGKAYNEQFF. DNA of the CDR3: TGCGCCAGCAGCCATGGAAAGGCCGTGACAGGAAAAGCCTACAATGAGCAGTTCTTC.

This sequence joins TRBV30 and TRBJ2-5; 7 bases align to TRBD1. With 4 bases clipped from V and 4 bases from J, the junction kept 6 bases outside the gene matches. The CDR3 length is 13 residues. Germline assignment: CDR1 GTSNPN and CDR2 SVGIG (reference sequence). The CDR3, as DNA: TGTGCCTGGAACCCAGGGGGTAGAGAGACCCAGTACTTC. Translating gives CAWNPGGRETQYF.

The chain has TRBV7-8 and TRBJ2-3; 7 bases fit TRBD2. Germline lookup yields CDR1 SGHVS and CDR2 FQNEAQ. V shed 6 bases, J shed 5 bases, and the junction held 11 bases outside the gene matches. This CDR3 spans 15 amino acids. The CDR3 DNA sequence: TGTGCCAGCAGTCTCTTCGCGGGAGCGGTAGATACGCAGTATTTT. Its translation is CASSLFAGAVDTQYF.

The chain recombines TRBV29-1 with TRBJ2-1; D might be TRBD2 (6 bases). Germline V CDR1 and CDR2: SQVTM, ANQGSEA. This CDR3 is 12 amino acids long. Trimming took 7 bases from V and 8 from J, leaving 15 bases between them. Written as DNA, the CDR3 is TGCAGCGCGGGAGTTGGGGGGTATGAGCAGTTCTTC. This encodes CSAGVGGYEQFF.

The chain carries TRBV29-1 and TRBJ2-7; no firm D call. The CDR3 has 12 amino acids. Trimming left V 3 bases short and J 2 bases short, with 8 bases between. Germline CDR1 and CDR2: SQVTM and ANQGSEA. This chain's CDR3 is CSVDAGAYEQYF. The CDR3 nucleotides are TGCAGCGTTGACGCAGGCGCCTACGAGCAGTACTTC.

The rearrangement links TRBV7-9 to TRBJ2-3; 7 bases align to TRBD1. This CDR3 has 14 amino acids. Looked up from germline, CDR1 is SEHNR and CDR2 is FQNEAQ (reference sequence). V lost 5 bases to trimming and J lost 6 bases; unmatched junction nucleotides: 8. CDR3 region: CASSTGTVVDTQYF. The CDR3 coding sequence is TGTGCCAGCAGCACCGGGACAGTAGTTGATACGCAGTATTTT.

The chain uses TRBV27 and TRBJ2-2; 7 bases are a match to TRBD2. V lost 3 bases and J lost 5; bases outside the gene matches: 3. The CDR3 is 14 amino acids. The germline CDR1 and CDR2 sequences are MNHEY and SMNVEV (reference sequence). The CDR3 is CASSLGGITGELFF. The CDR3 DNA sequence: TGTGCCAGCAGTTTGGGAGGGATTACCGGGGAGCTGTTTTTT.

The rearrangement joins TRBV29-1 to TRBJ2-5, with unresolved D. CDR1 is SQVTM, CDR2 ANQGSEA, per germline. The CDR3 contains 12 residues. The V and J ends lost 5 bases and 1 base respectively, with 8 bases between them. CDR3 sequence reads: CSVSQAQETQYF. CDR3 coding DNA: TGCAGCGTTTCCCAGGCCCAAGAGACCCAGTACTTC.

In DNA, the CDR3 is TGTGCCAGCAGCCCCCGGGACTCGTCCTACGAGCAGTACTTC. As protein: CASSPRDSSYEQYF. This chain links TRBV9 with TRBJ2-5, with D possibly matching TRBD2 (6 bases). Near its end, the DNA agrees better with TRBJ2-7, so the J call may be wrong. The CDR3 runs 14 residues. Germline loops: CDR1 SGDLS, CDR2 YYNGEE.

The rearrangement joins TRBV2 to TRBJ2-7, with 8 nucleotides matching TRBD1. Germline V gene sequence: CDR1 SNHLY, CDR2 FYNNEI. The CDR3 consists of 13 residues. With V trimmed by 6 bases and J by 5 bases, 6 bases remained unmatched. The CDR3 reads CASSTYRGNEQYF. The CDR3 DNA sequence: TGTGCCAGCAGCACTTACAGGGGGAACGAGCAGTACTTC. Supplemented by reference TRBV2 and TRBJ2-7, the full variable domain reads EPEVTQTPSHQVTQMGQEVILRCVPISNHLYFYWYRQILGQKVEFLVSFYNNEISEKSEIFDDQFSVERPDGSNFTLKIRSTKLEDSAMYFCASSTYRGNEQYFGPGTRLTVT.

This clone was seen a handful of times. The chain employs TRBV4-2 and TRBJ1-1, with D perhaps matching TRBD1 (6 bases). V dropped 0 bases and J dropped 0 bases, with 23 bases sitting between them. The V gene's germline CDR1 is LGHNA and CDR2 YNFKEQ. The CDR3 length is 20 residues. The CDR3 region has the DNA TGTGCCAGCAGCCAAGATCAGTTCGGCAGGGGACCACTTGTGAACACTGAAGCTTTCTTT. It is translated as CASSQDQFGRGPLVNTEAFF.

This clone was seen more than once but under ten times. V gene TRBV6-5 combines with J gene TRBJ2-7; possibly TRBD2 for D (7 bases). The CDR3 loop spans 16 amino acids. Germline CDR1 and CDR2: MNHEY and SVGAGI. Trimming removed 2 bases at V and 3 bases at J, with 17 bases between. The CDR3 bases are TGTGCCAGCAGTTACAGGGGGGAGGGCCTGGGCTACGAGCAGTACTTC. It encodes CASSYRGEGLGYEQYF.